These 7 T cell receptor beta chains were sequenced from one sample in a study of control samples from healthy donors and cancer patients. Some clones are missing from TCRdb's copy, which holds only in-frame ones; the method was immunoSEQ multiplex PCR. This sample has tens of thousands of clones; 70% to 80% occur once, and the top ten carry 20% to 25%. Sequenced material: PBMCs. All receptors come from a man in his 60s with head and neck cancer.

This clone was picked up a small number of times. The chain combines TRBV6-4 with TRBJ2-2, with TRBD2 identical over 9 bases. The CDR3 totals 14 residues. The trim removed 8 bases at V and 0 bases at J, leaving 1 base unmatched. Germline V gene lookup returns CDR1 MRHNA and CDR2 SNTAGT. Here the CDR3 DNA reads TGTGCCAGCCAGCGGGAGGCGAACACCGGGGAGCTGTTTTTT. Translating gives CASQREANTGELFF.

This clone is deemed medium-sized. The chain carries TRBV7-2 and TRBJ1-1; D is uncertain. V was shortened by 5 bases and J by 1 base, with 11 bases between the two germline ends. The CDR3 runs 14 residues. The germline CDR1 and CDR2 sequences are SGHTA and FQGNSA. The CDR3 sequence: CASSVYTGNTEAFF. CDR3 bases: TGTGCCAGCAGCGTATACACGGGGAACACTGAAGCTTTCTTT.

The genes are TRBV18 and TRBJ2-2; D is unresolved. The CDR3 totals 13 residues. Per germline, CDR1 KGHSH and CDR2 LQKENI. The V end was cut by 3 bases, the J end by 4 bases, with 6 bases between. In DNA, the CDR3 is TGTGCCAGCTCACCCCCGGGCACCGGGGAGCTGTTTTTT. Encoded protein: CASSPPGTGELFF.

Concerning this clone: It is unclear where the CDR3 begins or ends on the DNA, so no DNA is shown, and the CDR3 is as TCRdb lists it. The CDR3 is CASSFAKGAGNTEAFF. This chain uses TRBV12-1 with TRBJ1-1; the table calls TRBD1, which could not be checked here. TRBV12-1 is a listed pseudogene. The CDR3 contains 16 residues when both ends are counted.

This chain connects TRBV19 to TRBJ1-5, with 7 bases identical to TRBD1. CDR1 LNHDA and CDR2 SQIVND come from the germline V gene (reference sequence). The V and J ends lost 6 bases and 0 bases, in that order; junction bases with no gene match: 8. The CDR3 extends over 16 amino acids. The CDR3 coding sequence is TGTGCCAGTAGGTATGGGACAGAATATAGCAATCAGCCCCAGCATTTT. It translates to CASRYGTEYSNQPQHF.

The gene calls are TRBV5-5 and TRBJ2-1; 8 positions match TRBD2. The junction had 14 bases not matched to a gene; V was cut back by 2 bases and J by 4 bases. Germline CDR1 reads SGHKS; CDR2 reads YYEKEE (reference sequence). This CDR3 contains 18 residues. CDR3 amino acids: CASSFERHRGRPYNEQFF. DNA for the CDR3: TGTGCCAGCAGCTTTGAGCGCCACCGCGGGAGGCCATACAATGAGCAGTTCTTC. The whole variable domain, filled in from reference TRBV5-5 and TRBJ2-1, reads DAGVTQSPTHLIKTRGQQVTLRCSPISGHKSVSWYQQVLGQGPQFIFQYYEKEERGRGNFPDRFSARQFPNYSSELNVNALLLGDSALYLCASSFERHRGRPYNEQFFGPGTRLTVL.

This rearrangement joins TRBV18 to TRBJ2-5; D remains unclear. CDR3 size: 12 residues. Germline CDR1 is KGHSH and CDR2 is LQKENI. V shed 6 bases and J shed 7 bases, with 12 bases lying between them. CDR3 nucleotides: TGTGCCAGCTCGTTCCAGATCGGGACCCAGTACTTC. As protein: CASSFQIGTQYF. Drawing the rest from reference TRBV18 and TRBJ2-5, the complete variable domain is NAGVMQNPRHLVRRRGQEARLRCSPMKGHSHVYWYRQLPEEGLKFMVYLQKENIIDESGMPKERFSAEFPKEGPSILRIQQVVRGDSAAYFCASSFQIGTQYFGPGTRLLVL.